The clone carrying this T cell receptor beta chain was counted a few times. This entry belongs to a study of T cells in Graves' hyperthyroidism and ophthalmopathy. Turning to the study itself: Peripheral blood was collected at initial diagnosis, before any treatment.

Template material for amplifying TCR beta CDR3 regions consisted of RNA transcripts. When the TCR CDR3 underwent first-round RT-PCR, the HTBI primer set was used. TCRdb re-called the multiplex PCR reads with MiXCR, one entry per CDR3 protein. Among 500,000 or so distinct CDR3 sequences, roughly 15% were seen once, and the ten largest hold 17%. The receptor's source is a woman younger than 30 with Graves' ophthalmopathy. Sequencing was carried out using blood.

The chain's CDR3 is CASSFQDRSSNQPQHF. CDR3 coding DNA: TGTGCCAGCAGCTTCCAGGACAGGAGTAGCAATCAGCCCCAGCATTTT. The rearrangement joins TRBV7-9 to TRBJ1-5, with 7 bases matching TRBD1. CDR1 and CDR2 from the germline V gene are SEHNR and FQNEAQ (reference sequence). J was trimmed by 0 bases and V by 3 bases; bases with no gene match: 5. This CDR3 spans 16 amino acids.